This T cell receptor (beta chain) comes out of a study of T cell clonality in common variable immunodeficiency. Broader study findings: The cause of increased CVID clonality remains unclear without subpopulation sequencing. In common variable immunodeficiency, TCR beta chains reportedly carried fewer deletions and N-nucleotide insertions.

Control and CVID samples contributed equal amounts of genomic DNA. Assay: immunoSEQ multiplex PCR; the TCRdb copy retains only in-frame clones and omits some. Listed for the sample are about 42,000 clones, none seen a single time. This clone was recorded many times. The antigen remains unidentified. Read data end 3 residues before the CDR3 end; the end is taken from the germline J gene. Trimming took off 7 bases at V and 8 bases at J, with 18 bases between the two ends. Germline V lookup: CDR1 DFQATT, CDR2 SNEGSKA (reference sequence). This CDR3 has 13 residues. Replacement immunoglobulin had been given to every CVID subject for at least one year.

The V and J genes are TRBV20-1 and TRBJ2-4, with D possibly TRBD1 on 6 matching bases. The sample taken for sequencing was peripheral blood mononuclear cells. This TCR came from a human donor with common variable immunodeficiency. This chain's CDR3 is CSVPGQGVDIQYF. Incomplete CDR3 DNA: TGCAGTGTCCCGGGACAAGGGGTTGACATT.